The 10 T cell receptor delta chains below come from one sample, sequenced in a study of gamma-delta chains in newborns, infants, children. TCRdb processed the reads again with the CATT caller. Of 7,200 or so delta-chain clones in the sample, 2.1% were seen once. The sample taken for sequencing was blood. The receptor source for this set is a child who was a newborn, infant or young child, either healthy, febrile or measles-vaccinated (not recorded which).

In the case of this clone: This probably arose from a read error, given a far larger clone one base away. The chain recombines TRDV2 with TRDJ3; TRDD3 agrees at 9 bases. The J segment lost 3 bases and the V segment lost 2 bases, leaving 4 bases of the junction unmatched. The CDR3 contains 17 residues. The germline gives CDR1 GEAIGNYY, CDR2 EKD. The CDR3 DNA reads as TGTGCCTGTGACAGTACTGGGGGACACTGGGACACCCGACAGATGTTTTTC. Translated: CACDSTGGHWDTRQMFF.

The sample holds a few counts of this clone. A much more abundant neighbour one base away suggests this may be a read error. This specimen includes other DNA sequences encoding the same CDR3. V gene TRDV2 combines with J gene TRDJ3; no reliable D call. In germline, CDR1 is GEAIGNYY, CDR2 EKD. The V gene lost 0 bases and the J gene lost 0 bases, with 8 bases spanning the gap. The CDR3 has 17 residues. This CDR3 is CACDTGWVSWDTRQMFF. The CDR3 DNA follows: TGTGCCTGTGACACCGGTTGGGTCTCCTGGGACACCCGACAGATGTTTTTC.

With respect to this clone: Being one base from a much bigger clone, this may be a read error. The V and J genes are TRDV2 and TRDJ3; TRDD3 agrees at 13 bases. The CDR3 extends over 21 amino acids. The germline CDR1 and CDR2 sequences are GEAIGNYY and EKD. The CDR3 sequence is CACDTTGGYAEKSWGTRQTFF. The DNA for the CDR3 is TGTGCCTGTGACACTACTGGGGGATACGCGGAGAAGTCCTGGGGCACCCGACAGACGTTTTTC.

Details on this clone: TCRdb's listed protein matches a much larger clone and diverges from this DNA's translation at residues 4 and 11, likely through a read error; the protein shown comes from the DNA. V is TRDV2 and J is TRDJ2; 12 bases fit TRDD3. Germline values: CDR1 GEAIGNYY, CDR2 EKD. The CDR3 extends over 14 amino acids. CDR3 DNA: TGTGCCTGTAACGTACTGGGGGATACAGCACGACTCTTCTTT. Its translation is CACNVLGDTARLFF.

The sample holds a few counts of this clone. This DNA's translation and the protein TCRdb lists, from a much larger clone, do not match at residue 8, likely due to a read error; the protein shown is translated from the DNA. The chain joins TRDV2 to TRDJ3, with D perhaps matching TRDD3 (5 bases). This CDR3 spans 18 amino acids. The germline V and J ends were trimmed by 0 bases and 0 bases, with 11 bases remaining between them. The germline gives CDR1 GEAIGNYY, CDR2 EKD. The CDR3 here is CACDTVLEGSWDTRQMFF. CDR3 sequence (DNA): TGTGCCTGTGACACCGTACTGGAGGGCTCCTGGGACACCCGACAGATGTTTTTC.

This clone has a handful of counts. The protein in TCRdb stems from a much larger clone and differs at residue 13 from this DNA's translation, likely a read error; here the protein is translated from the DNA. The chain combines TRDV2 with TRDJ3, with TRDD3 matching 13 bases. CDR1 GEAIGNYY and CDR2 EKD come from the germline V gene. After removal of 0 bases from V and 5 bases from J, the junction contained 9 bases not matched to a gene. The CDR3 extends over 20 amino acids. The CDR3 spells CACDTGTGGYGRRDTRQMFF. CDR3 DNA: TGTGCCTGTGACACCGGGACTGGGGGATACGGGCGCAGGGACACCCGACAGATGTTTTTC.

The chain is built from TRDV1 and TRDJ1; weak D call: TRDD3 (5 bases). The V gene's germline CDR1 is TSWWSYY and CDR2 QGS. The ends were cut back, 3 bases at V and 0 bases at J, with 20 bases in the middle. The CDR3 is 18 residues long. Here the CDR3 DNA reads TGTGCTCTTGGGGAGCGGTTCCCCGGGGGGCCCTACACCGATAAACTCATCTTT. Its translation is CALGERFPGGPYTDKLIF.

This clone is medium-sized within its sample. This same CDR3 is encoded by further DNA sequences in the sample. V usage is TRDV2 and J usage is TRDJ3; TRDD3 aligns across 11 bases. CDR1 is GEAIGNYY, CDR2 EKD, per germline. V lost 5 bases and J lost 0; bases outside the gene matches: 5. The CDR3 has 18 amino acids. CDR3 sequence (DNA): TGTGCCTGTGGTTTGGGGGATACGCCCTCCTGGGACACCCGACAGATGTTTTTC. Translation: CACGLGDTPSWDTRQMFF.

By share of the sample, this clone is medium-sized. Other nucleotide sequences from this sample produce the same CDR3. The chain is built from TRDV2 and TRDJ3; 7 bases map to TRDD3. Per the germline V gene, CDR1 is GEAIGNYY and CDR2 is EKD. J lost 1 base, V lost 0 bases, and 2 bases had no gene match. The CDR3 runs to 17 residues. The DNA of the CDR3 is TGTGCCTGTGACACCGTACTGGGGTCCTGGGACACCCGACAGATGTTTTTC. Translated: CACDTVLGSWDTRQMFF.

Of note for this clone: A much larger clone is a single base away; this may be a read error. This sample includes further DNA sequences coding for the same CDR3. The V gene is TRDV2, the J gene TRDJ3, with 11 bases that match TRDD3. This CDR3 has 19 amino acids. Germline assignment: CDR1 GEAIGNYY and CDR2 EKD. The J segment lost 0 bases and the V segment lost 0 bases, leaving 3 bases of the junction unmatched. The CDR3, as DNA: TGTGCCTGTGACACCCTACTGGGGGATATCTCCTGGGACACCCGACAGATGTTTTTC. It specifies CACDTLLGDISWDTRQMFF.